Given below is one T cell receptor (beta chain) in context. Its antigen is unknown. No much larger clonotype is one base removed from it; base qualities were not supplied. The data belong to a study of blood T cell repertoires in COVID-19 (TCRdb year 2020). About the investigation overall: Samples covering the acute and convalescent phases of COVID-19 were provided by collaborators in the United States, Italy and Spain. The prospective study material was composed of cDNA or gDNA derived from T cells, B-cell-depleted T cells, or PBMCs. Deeply sampled blood TCRbeta repertoires from subjects exposed to, actively infected with, or recovered from COVID-19 were included in the dataset. The repertoires were released in a freely available public database intended as a resource for research on the immune response to SARS-CoV-2. Samples were obtained from the ongoing ImmuneRACE study (first 160 participants) and from 1,254 subjects provided by 6 global collaborators. Sample metadata almost always included a de-identified subject ID, COVID-19 status, age in years and sex. Where HLA class I and class II types were available, the types were taken from metadata supplied by the sample provider, not from assay-based typing.

The immunoSEQ Assay, a bias-controlled multiplex PCR, was used to amplify TCRbeta CDR3 regions from genomic DNA. In the original analysis: Nucleated cell counts per sample were estimated from amplification of reference gene primers within the assay. To quantify the absolute abundance of each unique TCRbeta CDR3 rearrangement, sequence reads were collapsed and filtered. Productive Simpson clonality was computed per sample as the square root of Simpson's diversity index over productive rearrangements. TCRdb took this table from immuneACCESS and kept in-frame rearrangements with V and J called. Such tables lack part of the clones; where checked against another copy, unresolved V genes explain under half of the gap, and the rest is unexplained. The DNA gave D and trimming, while V, J and clone size come from that table. The sample table lists some 320,000 clones, over 75% of them with a count of one. The ten top clones hold approximately 5% of the sample.

Participants in the prospective study were enrolled through a virtual design, were aged about 18 to 90 years, and lived in some 24 United States geographic areas. In the prospective study, participants were assigned to cohorts based on the clinical history participants reported in a screening survey and a study questionnaire. For ImmuneRACE Cohort 3, a participant was defined as recovered based on two consecutive negative NP/OP PCR tests, clearance by a healthcare professional, or resolution of symptoms. In the prospective study, whole blood, serum and a nasopharyngeal or oropharyngeal swab were collected from each participant by mobile phlebotomists. Additional blood draws and questionnaires over a roughly two-month period could optionally be provided by prospective study participants. Before DNA extraction, blood samples from the prospective study were shipped at room temperature or frozen. Study-level results and caveats: The amount of clinical and demographic metadata varied by source and participant and was provided uncurated.

The TCR comes from a woman aged 25-40 years who had recovered from COVID-19. The sample taken for sequencing was PBMCs or T cells enriched from blood (not recorded which).

In nucleotides, the sequence is TGCGCCAGCAGCTCCCGGACCCATGCGAGGGTAGAGACCCAGTACTTC. Its translation reads: CASSSRTHARVETQYF. The rearranged segments are TRBV5-1 and TRBJ2-5; possibly the D gene is TRBD2, per 5 matching bases. CDR1 and CDR2, per the germline V gene, are SGHRS and YFSETQ. Taken from cysteine to phenylalanine, the CDR3 has 16 residues. Only CDR3 DNA remains: 48 bases, in frame from the first base. Trimming at the junction amounts to 3 bases on V and 4 bases on J, and the germline ends lie 19 bases apart.